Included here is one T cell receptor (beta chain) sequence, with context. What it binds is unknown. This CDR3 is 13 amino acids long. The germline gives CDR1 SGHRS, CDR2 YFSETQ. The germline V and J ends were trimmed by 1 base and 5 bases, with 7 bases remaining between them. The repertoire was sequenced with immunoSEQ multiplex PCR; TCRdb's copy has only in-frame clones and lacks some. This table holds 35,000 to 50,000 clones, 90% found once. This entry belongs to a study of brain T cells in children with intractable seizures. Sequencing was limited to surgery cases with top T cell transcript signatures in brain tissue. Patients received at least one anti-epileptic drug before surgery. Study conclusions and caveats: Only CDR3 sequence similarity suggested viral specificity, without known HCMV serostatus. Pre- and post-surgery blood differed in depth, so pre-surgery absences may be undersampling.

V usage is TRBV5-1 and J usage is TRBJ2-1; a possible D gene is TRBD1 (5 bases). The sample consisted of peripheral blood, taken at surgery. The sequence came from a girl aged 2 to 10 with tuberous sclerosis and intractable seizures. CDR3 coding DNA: TGCGCCAGCAGCTTGACAGGAAACAATGAGCAGTTCTTC. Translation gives CASSLTGNNEQFF.